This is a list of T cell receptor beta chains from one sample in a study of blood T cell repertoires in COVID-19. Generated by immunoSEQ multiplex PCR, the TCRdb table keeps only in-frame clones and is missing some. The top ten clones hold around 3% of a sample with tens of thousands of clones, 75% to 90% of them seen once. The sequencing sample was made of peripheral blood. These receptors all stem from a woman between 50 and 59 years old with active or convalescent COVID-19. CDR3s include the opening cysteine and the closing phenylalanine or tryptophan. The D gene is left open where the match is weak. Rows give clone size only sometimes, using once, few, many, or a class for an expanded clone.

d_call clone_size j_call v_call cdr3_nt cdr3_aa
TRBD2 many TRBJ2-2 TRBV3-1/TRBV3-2 TGTGCCAGCAGCCCTCTAGCGGTAAACACCGGGGAGCTGTTTTTT CASSPLAVNTGELFF
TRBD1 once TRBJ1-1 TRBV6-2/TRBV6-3 TGTGCCAGCAGCCGGATCGGACAGGGAGGGACTGAAGCTTTCTTT CASSRIGQGGTEAFF
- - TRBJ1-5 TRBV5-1 TGCGCCAGCAGCTTGGGCGGAGGGGTAAATCAGCCCCAGCATTTT CASSLGGGVNQPQHF
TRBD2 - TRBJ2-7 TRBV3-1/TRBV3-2 TGTGCCAGCAGCCAACCAACCGGGGAGGGGCGGGGACCCTCCTACGAGCAGTACTTC CASSQPTGEGRGPSYEQYF
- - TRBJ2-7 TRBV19 TGTGCCAGTAGTCAGCGGATGCACTACGAGCAGTACTTC CASSQRMHYEQYF
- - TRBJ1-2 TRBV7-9 TGTGCCAGCAGGGGGCAGGGGCTAGACTATGGCTACACCTTC CASRGQGLDYGYTF
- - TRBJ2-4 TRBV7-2 TGTGCCAGCAGCTTAACCCTACAGGGAAACATTCAGTACTTC CASSLTLQGNIQYF
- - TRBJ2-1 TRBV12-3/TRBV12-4 TGTGCCAGCAGTGAAAGGCGGGAGCAGTTCTTC CASSERREQFF
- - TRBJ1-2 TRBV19 TGTGCCAGTAGCCAGATCGACAGATCCTATGGCTACACCTTC CASSQIDRSYGYTF
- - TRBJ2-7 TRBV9 TGTGCCAGCAGCGTCGCCGCGAGGGACTACGAGCAGTACTTC CASSVAARDYEQYF
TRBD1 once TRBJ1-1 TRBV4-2 TGTGCCAGCAGCCAGCCGGACAGGCGGAACACTGAAGCTTTCTTT CASSQPDRRNTEAFF
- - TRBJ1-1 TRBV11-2 TGTGCCAGCAGCTCCACTCCAGGGACTGAAGCTTTCTTT CASSSTPGTEAFF
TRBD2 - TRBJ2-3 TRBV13 TGTGCCAGCAGCTTAGGCTGGACTAGCGGGGGCCGACGCACAGATACGCAGTATTTT CASSLGWTSGGRRTDTQYF
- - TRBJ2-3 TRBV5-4 TGTGCCAGCAGCTCCTTTGGAGCCGGACTATCCACAGATACGCAGTATTTT CASSSFGAGLSTDTQYF
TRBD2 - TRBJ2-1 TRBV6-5 TGTGCCAGCAGTTACACGGGGGGTCCGGACAATGAGCAGTTCTTC CASSYTGGPDNEQFF